This T cell receptor beta chain was captured by sequencing in a study of blood T cell repertoires in COVID-19. Assay used: immunoSEQ multiplex PCR; TCRdb lists only in-frame clones, some missing. The table has over 200,000 clones, 83% seen once. The CDR3 runs 13 residues. Deletions cut 3 bases from V and 10 bases from J, with 13 bases between. Germline loops: CDR1 LNHDA, CDR2 SQIVND (reference sequence). This sequence originates from a woman in her twenties or thirties with COVID-19, enrolled during active disease. Sequencing was done on a sample of peripheral blood. The genes are TRBV19 and TRBJ2-1; D is possibly TRBD1 (5 bases). The CDR3 is CASSITQGGEQFF. The CDR3 DNA is TGTGCCAGTAGTATTACCCAGGGCGGAGAGCAGTTCTTC.